This T cell receptor beta chain was captured in a study of control samples from healthy donors and cancer patients. Germline V lookup: CDR1 SEHNR, CDR2 FQNEAQ (reference sequence). The CDR3 spans 13 residues. V was cut by 4 bases and J by 4 bases, with 9 bases left in between. Using immunoSEQ multiplex PCR, the repertoire was profiled, and TCRdb retains in-frame clones only, with some absent. The table has about 150,000 clones, over 90% seen once; the top ten hold around 2.4%. This chain links TRBV7-9 with TRBJ2-3; D gene uncertain. The sample consisted of blood. This clonotype was sampled from a man aged 50 to 59 in good health. The CDR3 here is CASSYDFPDTQYF. CDR3 in DNA: TGTGCCAGCAGCTATGACTTTCCAGATACGCAGTATTTT.